These 23 T cell receptor beta chains share one sample of origin, sequenced in a study of shared clonotypes between healthy human individuals. TCRdb's table, derived via immunoSEQ multiplex PCR, lists solely in-frame clones and lacks some. The sample consists of millions of clones, 80% to 95% of them appearing once. Source material: naive CD4+ T cells from PBMCs. As for subset: CD45RA+ positively selected. Receptors originate from a man aged 18 to 29 in good health. Some clones in this sample may be carry-over from other donors' samples.

A remark on this clone: This same CDR3 is encoded by further DNA sequences in the sample. The gene calls are TRBV18 and TRBJ1-5, with a weak D call TRBD1 (5 bases). Germline V gene data show CDR1 as KGHSH and CDR2 as LQKENI. V lost 3 bases to trimming and J lost 5 bases, with 8 bases between them. This CDR3 has 13 residues. CDR3 sequence (DNA): TGTGCCAGCTCACCCCAGGGCGATCAGCCCCAGCATTTT. Its protein product is CASSPQGDQPQHF.

This clone came up once. The chain joins TRBV7-9 to TRBJ2-5, with unresolved D. The CDR3 is 14 amino acids. CDR1 and CDR2 (germline): SEHNR, FQNEAQ (reference sequence). Trimming stripped 1 base from V and 7 bases from J, with 13 bases between. CDR3 sequence: CASSLGGGFSTQYF. The DNA for the CDR3 is TGTGCCAGCAGCTTAGGAGGTGGCTTTTCGACCCAGTACTTC. The variable domain in full, with the rest retrieved from reference TRBV7-9 and TRBJ2-5, is DTGVSQNPRHKITKRGQNVTFRCDPISEHNRLYWYRQTLGQGPEFLTYFQNEAQLEKSRLLSDRFSAERPKGSFSTLEIQRTEQGDSAMYLCASSLGGGFSTQYFGPGTRLLVL.

This rearrangement joins TRBV9 to TRBJ2-3, with TRBD1 identical over 8 bases. Looked up from germline, CDR1 is SGDLS and CDR2 is YYNGEE. V gave up 3 bases and J gave up 5 bases; unmatched junction bases: 5. This CDR3 spans 14 amino acids. CDR3 sequence: CASSARQGRDTQYF. The DNA for the CDR3 is TGTGCCAGCAGCGCTCGACAGGGGAGAGATACGCAGTATTTT.

Concerning this clone: The sample carries other DNA sequences with the same CDR3. The rearrangement links TRBV27 to TRBJ2-7; 9 bases fit TRBD1. The V gene end was trimmed by 5 bases and the J gene end by 2 bases; junction bases not matched to a gene: 4. The CDR3 consists of 14 residues. Germline CDR1 and CDR2: MNHEY and SMNVEV (reference sequence). The CDR3 DNA is TGTGCCAGCAGTCTAGGACAGGGGCCCTACGAGCAGTACTTC. This encodes CASSLGQGPYEQYF.

This clone was picked up one time. The chain has TRBV28 and TRBJ2-7, with TRBD1 matching 9 bases. CDR3 length: 15 residues. From germline, CDR1 is MDHEN and CDR2 SYDVKM. V dropped 6 bases and J dropped 5; count of bases not matched to a gene: 11. In DNA, the CDR3 is TGTGCCAGCAGACCGCCCCGGGACAGGGCCAACGAGCAGTACTTC. Its protein is CASRPPRDRANEQYF.

The chain joins TRBV5-1 to TRBJ2-3, with 14 bases aligning to TRBD2. J gave up 5 bases and V 3 bases, and 8 bases lay outside the gene matches. This CDR3 is 17 amino acids long. Germline CDR1 and CDR2: SGHRS and YFSETQ. The CDR3 nucleotides read TGCGCCAGCAGCTCAGCGGGACTAGCGGGAGAGGGAGATACGCAGTATTTT. Its protein is CASSSAGLAGEGDTQYF.

V gene TRBV5-1 combines with J gene TRBJ2-5; D might be TRBD2 (7 bases). The CDR3 has 16 amino acids. The germline V and J ends were trimmed by 4 bases and 5 bases, with 21 bases remaining between them. From germline, CDR1 is SGHRS and CDR2 YFSETQ. The chain's CDR3 is CASSPGGREGPETQYF. DNA of the CDR3: TGCGCCAGCAGCCCGGGGGGCAGGGAGGGTCCGGAGACCCAGTACTTC. The whole variable domain, filled in from reference TRBV5-1 and TRBJ2-5, reads KAGVTQTPRYLIKTRGQQVTLSCSPISGHRSVSWYQQTPGQGLQFLFEYFSETQRNKGNFPGRFSGRQFSNSRSEMNVSTLELGDSALYLCASSPGGREGPETQYFGPGTRLLVL.

The V call is TRBV2, the J call TRBJ1-2, with 7 positions matching TRBD1. V was clipped by 6 bases and J by 1 base; unmatched bases: 11. The CDR3 length is 16 residues. Germline V gives CDR1 SNHLY, CDR2 FYNNEI. As DNA, the CDR3 is TGTGCCAGCAGAAACCCGGGACAGACTATTAACTATGGCTACACCTTC. Translation gives CASRNPGQTINYGYTF.

The chain is built from TRBV28 and TRBJ1-5, with D tentatively TRBD1 (5 bases). The CDR3 consists of 16 residues. V lost 5 bases to trimming and J lost 2 bases, with 16 bases between them. Germline V gene lookup returns CDR1 MDHEN and CDR2 SYDVKM. The CDR3 reads CASSRNQGSGNQPQHF. DNA for the CDR3: TGTGCCAGCAGTCGCAACCAGGGATCAGGCAATCAGCCCCAGCATTTT.

The chain links TRBV28 to TRBJ1-2, with 8 bases that match TRBD1. This CDR3 spans 12 amino acids. V trimming: 3 bases; J trimming: 12 bases; junction bases outside the gene matches: 6. In germline, CDR1 is MDHEN, CDR2 SYDVKM. The CDR3 reads CASSFRQGRNTF. The CDR3, as DNA: TGTGCCAGCAGTTTTCGACAGGGGCGAAACACCTTC.

With respect to this clone: The same CDR3 arises from other DNA sequences in this sample as well. The chain uses TRBV30 and TRBJ1-1; tentative D call: TRBD1 (5 bases). CDR1 and CDR2 (germline): GTSNPN, SVGIG (reference sequence). The CDR3 sequence is 13 residues long. V lost 0 bases, J lost 1 base, and 6 bases lay in between. In DNA form, the CDR3 reads TGTGCCTGGAGTGTACAGGAGAACACTGAAGCTTTCTTT. Translated: CAWSVQENTEAFF.

The CDR3 DNA follows: TGCGCCAGCAGCCCGACGCAAGAGACCCAGTACTTC. It translates to CASSPTQETQYF. This sequence joins TRBV5-1 and TRBJ2-5, with no clear D. V gave up 4 bases and J gave up 2 bases, with 6 bases separating them. Per the germline V gene, CDR1 is SGHRS and CDR2 is YFSETQ. CDR3 size: 12 residues.

J is TRBJ2-1 and V is TRBV7-9, with a possible D match to TRBD1 (6 bases). The V end lost 1 base, the J end lost 2 bases, and 6 bases lay between the germline ends. In germline, CDR1 is SEHNR, CDR2 FQNEAQ (reference sequence). The CDR3 sequence is 14 residues long. CDR3 DNA sequence: TGTGCCAGCAGCTTAGGGGGGCCCTACAATGAGCAGTTCTTC. It is translated as CASSLGGPYNEQFF. The variable domain in full, completed from reference TRBV7-9 and TRBJ2-1, reads DTGVSQNPRHKITKRGQNVTFRCDPISEHNRLYWYRQTLGQGPEFLTYFQNEAQLEKSRLLSDRFSAERPKGSFSTLEIQRTEQGDSAMYLCASSLGGPYNEQFFGPGTRLTVL.

The chain is built from TRBV7-2 and TRBJ2-6, with 8 bases fitting TRBD2. The CDR3 has 18 amino acids. Germline values: CDR1 SGHTA, CDR2 FQGNSA. The V segment lost 3 bases and the J segment 2 bases; nucleotides outside the gene matches: 9. This CDR3 reads CASSFLVGRAAGANVLTF. CDR3 DNA sequence: TGTGCCAGCAGCTTTCTTGTCGGGAGGGCCGCTGGGGCCAACGTCCTGACTTTC.

The chain couples TRBV5-4 to TRBJ2-2, with 7 positions matching TRBD2. The CDR3 runs 13 residues. Unmatched junction bases numbered 2, after V lost 4 bases and J lost 5 bases. CDR1 and CDR2 (germline): SGHNT, YYREEE (reference sequence). CDR3 sequence reads: CASSGRGTGELFF. The CDR3 DNA reads as TGTGCCAGCAGCGGGAGGGGAACCGGGGAGCTGTTTTTT.

The rearrangement joins TRBV5-1 to TRBJ1-1, with unresolved D. Between the trimmed V and J ends, which lost 7 bases and 0 bases, there was a span of 13 bases. The V gene's germline CDR1 is SGHRS and CDR2 YFSETQ. This CDR3 has 14 amino acids. The CDR3 loop is CASCEAGMNTEAFF. In DNA, the CDR3 is TGCGCCAGCTGCGAGGCCGGGATGAACACTGAAGCTTTCTTT.

This chain joins TRBV28 and TRBJ2-2, with 9 bases identical to TRBD2. Per germline, CDR1 MDHEN and CDR2 SYDVKM. After removal of 7 bases from V and 0 bases from J, the junction contained 3 bases not matched to a gene. The CDR3 sequence is 15 residues long. In nucleotides, the CDR3 is TGTGCCAGCATAGGCGGGGGGGCGAACACCGGGGAGCTGTTTTTT. Encoded protein: CASIGGGANTGELFF. The full variable domain, in which reference TRBV28 and TRBJ2-2 provide the parts outside the CDR3, is DVKVTQSSRYLVKRTGEKVFLECVQDMDHENMFWYRQDPGLGLRLIYFSYDVKMKEKGDIPEGYSVSREKKERFSLILESASTNQTSMYLCASIGGGANTGELFFGEGSRLTVL.

The rearrangement uses TRBV5-4 and TRBJ1-1; 8 nucleotides line up with TRBD1. This CDR3 comprises 13 residues. Germline CDR1 is SGHNT and CDR2 is YYREEE (reference sequence). Trimming removed 3 bases from V and 8 bases from J; junction bases left unmatched: 6. For the CDR3, the DNA is TGTGCCAGCAGCTCGGGACAGGATAGGGAAGCTTTCTTT. Protein sequence: CASSSGQDREAFF.

The V call is TRBV29-1, the J call TRBJ1-2, with 8 bases that match TRBD1. Germline CDR1 SQVTM, CDR2 ANQGSEA. CDR3 size: 16 residues. The V gene end was trimmed by 4 bases and the J gene end by 4 bases; junction bases not matched to a gene: 14. The CDR3 reads CSVGGTGIKIGYGYTF. CDR3 coding DNA: TGCAGCGTTGGGGGGACAGGTATTAAAATTGGCTATGGCTACACCTTC.

The chain employs TRBV6-1 and TRBJ2-7; 10 nucleotides match TRBD1. J gave up 5 bases and V 6 bases, and 7 bases lay outside the gene matches. This CDR3 has 14 amino acids. The germline gives CDR1 MNHNS, CDR2 SASEGT. In nucleotides, the CDR3 is TGTGCCAGCAGACCGACAGGGGGCTTGGACGAGCAGTACTTC. Its translation is CASRPTGGLDEQYF.

About this clone itself: Additional DNA sequences in this sample encode the identical CDR3. This chain connects TRBV5-4 to TRBJ2-5; 7 positions match TRBD2. V lost 0 bases to trimming and J lost 2 bases; unmatched junction nucleotides: 1. The germline CDR1 and CDR2 sequences are SGHNT and YYREEE (reference sequence). This CDR3 has 14 amino acids. The CDR3 DNA is TGTGCCAGCAGCTTGGCGCGGGGGCAAGAGACCCAGTACTTC. Translation: CASSLARGQETQYF.

The genes are TRBV6-5 and TRBJ2-6, with D unclear. V was clipped by 2 bases and J by 1 base, with 6 bases between them. CDR3 length: 15 amino acids. CDR1 and CDR2 from the germline V gene are MNHEY and SVGAGI. The CDR3 sequence is CASSYRKSGANVLTF. The CDR3 coding sequence is TGTGCCAGCAGTTACAGGAAGTCTGGGGCCAACGTCCTGACTTTC.

This chain links TRBV6-1 with TRBJ2-3; D is unresolved. The CDR3 is 14 residues long. V was clipped by 4 bases and J by 0 bases, with 8 bases between them. From germline, CDR1 is MNHNS and CDR2 SASEGT. Here the CDR3 DNA reads TGTGCCAGCAGTGGCGGTCCTAGCACAGATACGCAGTATTTT. This gives the protein CASSGGPSTDTQYF.